This T cell receptor beta chain stems from a study of beta chain features in type 1 diabetes. Study-wide results and limits: cDNA-based reads could over-represent cells with high TCR expression. Within each of all four CD4+ subsets, Type 1 diabetes patients had TCRB CDR3s that were moderately but significantly shorter.

Concerning this clone: Its specificity is not known.

Investigators reverse transcribed all isolated RNA, so they sequenced expressed TCRB transcripts. Generated by immunoSEQ multiplex PCR, the TCRdb table keeps only in-frame clones and is missing some. The sample carries hundreds of thousands of clones, about 14% recorded once. The sample comprised naive CD4+ T cells from blood. This clonotype was obtained from a man between 18 and 35 years old with type 1 diabetes.

The CDR3 is CASSPGQASSYEQYF. As DNA, the CDR3 is TGCGCCAGCAGCCCAGGACAGGCCTCCTCCTACGAGCAGTACTTC. This rearrangement joins TRBV5-1 to TRBJ2-7; 7 bases line up with TRBD1. CDR1 is SGHRS and CDR2 is YFSETQ in the germline V gene. The CDR3 runs to 15 residues. Trimming took 4 bases from V and 0 from J; bases not matched to a gene: 7.